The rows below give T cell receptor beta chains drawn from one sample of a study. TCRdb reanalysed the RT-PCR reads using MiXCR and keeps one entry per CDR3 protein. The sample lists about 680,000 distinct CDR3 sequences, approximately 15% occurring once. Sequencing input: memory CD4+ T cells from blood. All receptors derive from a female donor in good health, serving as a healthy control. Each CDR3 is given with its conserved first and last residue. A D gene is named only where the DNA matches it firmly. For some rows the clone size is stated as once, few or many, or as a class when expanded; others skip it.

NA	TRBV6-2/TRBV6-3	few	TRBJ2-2	TGTGCCAGCAGGCAACACGGGGAGCTGTTTTTT	CASRQHGELFF
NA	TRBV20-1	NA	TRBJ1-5	TGCAGTGCTGTTGAAACAGGAAAGGGCAATCAGCCCCAGCATTTT	CSAVETGKGNQPQHF
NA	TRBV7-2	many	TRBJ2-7	TGTGCCAGCAGCCTTGGACCTTACGGCTACGAGCAGTACTTC	CASSLGPYGYEQYF
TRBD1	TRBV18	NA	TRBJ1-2	TGTGCCAGCTCGACCGGGACAGCCGACTATGGCTACACCTTC	CASSTGTADYGYTF
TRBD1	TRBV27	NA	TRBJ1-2	TGTGCCAGCAGTATGAAACGGGACAGGGGCATCTACACCTTC	CASSMKRDRGIYTF
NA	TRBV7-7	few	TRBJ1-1	TGTGCTAGCAGCTCGATCGGTAGGGGGAACACTGAAGCTTTCTTT	CASSSIGRGNTEAFF
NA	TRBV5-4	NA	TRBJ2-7	TGTGCCAGCAGCGACTCCCCGGGCCCTCAGGACGAGCAGTACTTC	CASSDSPGPQDEQYF
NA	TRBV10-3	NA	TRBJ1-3	TGTGCCATCAGTGAAAGTCCTGGAAACACCATATATTTT	CAISESPGNTIYF
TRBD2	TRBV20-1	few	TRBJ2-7	TGCAGTGCTAGGTACAGCGGGAGGGCCTCCTACGAGCAGTACTTC	CSARYSGRASYEQYF
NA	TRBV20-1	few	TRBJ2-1	TGCAGTGCTAGAGAGACAGACAGTCTAAGTGAGCAGTTCTTC	CSARETDSLSEQFF
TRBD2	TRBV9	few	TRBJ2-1	TGTGCCAGCAGCCACCTCGGGGGGTTAGTCGTCGATGAGCAGTTCTTC	CASSHLGGLVVDEQFF
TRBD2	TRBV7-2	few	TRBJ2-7	TGTGCCAGCAGCCCTAATGGGGCTAGCGGGGTATACGAGCAGTACTTC	CASSPNGASGVYEQYF
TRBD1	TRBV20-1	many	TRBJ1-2	TGCAGTGCTAGAGTAACAGGGGGTAACTATGGCTACACCTTC	CSARVTGGNYGYTF
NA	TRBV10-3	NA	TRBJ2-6	TGTGCCATCAGTGAGTACGCACGGGGGGCCAACGTCCTGACTTTC	CAISEYARGANVLTF
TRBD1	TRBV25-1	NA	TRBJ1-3	TGTGCCAGCAGTGAGACAGGGTTAATTGGGAACACCATATATTTT	CASSETGLIGNTIYF
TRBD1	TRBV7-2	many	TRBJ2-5	TGTGCCAGCAGCTTAGGACAGGGGCCCCAAGAGACCCAGTACTTC	CASSLGQGPQETQYF
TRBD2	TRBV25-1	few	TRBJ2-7	TGTGCCAGCAGTCCTCGGGAGGGTATGGGCGAGCAGTACTTC	CASSPREGMGEQYF
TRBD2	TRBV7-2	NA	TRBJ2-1	TGTGCCAGCAGCACCCCCGCTAGCGGAAATAATGAGCAGTTCTTC	CASSTPASGNNEQFF
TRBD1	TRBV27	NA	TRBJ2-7	TGTGCCAGCAGAAAACAGGGGGGTGAGCAGTACTTC	CASRKQGGEQYF
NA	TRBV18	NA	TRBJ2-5	TGTGCCAGCTCACAGTCAAACCGGAGAGAAGAGACCCAGTACTTC	CASSQSNRREETQYF
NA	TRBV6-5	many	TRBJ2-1	TGTGCCAGCAGTTACGCGGGACCGTACAATGAGCAGTTCTTC	CASSYAGPYNEQFF
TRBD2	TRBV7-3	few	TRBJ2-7	TGTGCCAGCAGCCTACTAGCGGGGGGGCCGGGAGAGCAGTACTTC	CASSLLAGGPGEQYF
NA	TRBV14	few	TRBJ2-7	TGTGCCAGCAGCCAAGAATTCGGGGCGGAGTACTTC	CASSQEFGAEYF
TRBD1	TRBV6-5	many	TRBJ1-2	TGTGCCAGCAGGAAACAGGGGTACTATGGCTACACCTTC	CASRKQGYYGYTF
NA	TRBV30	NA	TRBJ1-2	TGTGCCTGGAGCGGGCCTTCCGCGTTTTTAGGTGGCTACACCTTC	CAWSGPSAFLGGYTF
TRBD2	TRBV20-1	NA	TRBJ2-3	TGCAGTGCGGCGGGAGGGCCGGGAGAAGATACGCAGTATTTT	CSAAGGPGEDTQYF
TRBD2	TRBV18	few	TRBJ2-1	TGTGCCAGCTCACGGACTAGCGGGGCTGTCGAGCAGTTCTTC	CASSRTSGAVEQFF
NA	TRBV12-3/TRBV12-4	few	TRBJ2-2	TGTGCCAGCAGTTTTAGGGACGGCACCGGGGAGCTGTTTTTT	CASSFRDGTGELFF
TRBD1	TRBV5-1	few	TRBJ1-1	TGCGCCAGCAGCTTGGGGACAGGGTCCCCTGAAGCTTTCTTT	CASSLGTGSPEAFF
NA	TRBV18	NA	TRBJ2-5	TGTGCCAGCTCCCTCCGGGCGCAACAAAGAAGAAAGGAGACCCAGTACTTC	CASSLRAQQRRKETQYF
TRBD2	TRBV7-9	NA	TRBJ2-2	TGTGCCAGCAGCACATTTACTAGCGGGGAAACCGGGGAGCTGTTTTTT	CASSTFTSGETGELFF
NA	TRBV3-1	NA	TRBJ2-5	TGTGCCAGCAGCCAAGGGGTGTCAGAGACCCAGTACTTC	CASSQGVSETQYF